This is a list of T cell receptor beta chains from one sample in a study of vaccination and CD4 T cells after COVID-19. Antigens of these TCRs are unknown. TCRdb re-derived calls from the PCR reads in MiXCR, one entry per CDR3 protein. The profile shows approximately 13,000 distinct CDR3 sequences, over 60% of them singletons. The material sequenced was CD4+ T cells from blood, cultured in vitro. The receptors shown here come from a human donor who had recovered from COVID-19. Each CDR3 is given with its conserved first and last residue. The D gene is left open where the match is weak. Rows give clone size only sometimes, using once, few, many, or a class for an expanded clone.

cdr3_aa: CASSLAQQDSPLHF
cdr3_nt: TGTGCCAGCAGTTTGGCCCAGCAAGATTCACCCCTCCACTTT
d_call: .
v_call: TRBV12-3/TRBV12-4
j_call: TRBJ1-6
clone_size: few

cdr3_aa: CASSRPGQVSSGELFF
cdr3_nt: TGTGCCAGCAGCCGGCCGGGACAGGTATCCTCCGGGGAGCTGTTTTTT
d_call: TRBD1
v_call: TRBV14
j_call: TRBJ2-2
clone_size: .

cdr3_aa: CASSNCSRTAFF
cdr3_nt: TGTGCCAGCAGCAACTGTTCGAGGACAGCCTTCTTT
d_call: .
v_call: TRBV21-1
j_call: TRBJ1-1
clone_size: few

cdr3_aa: CSASRASRGTPQHF
cdr3_nt: TGCAGTGCTAGCCGGGCTTCCCGGGGTACGCCCCAGCATTTT
d_call: .
v_call: TRBV20-1
j_call: TRBJ1-5
clone_size: few

cdr3_aa: CASRDSNQPQHF
cdr3_nt: TGTGCCAGCCGGGACAGCAATCAGCCCCAGCATTTT
d_call: .
v_call: TRBV2
j_call: TRBJ1-5
clone_size: .

cdr3_aa: CSASTGTGGMGGTEAFF
cdr3_nt: TGCAGTGCTAGCACCGGGACAGGGGGCATGGGAGGCACTGAAGCTTTCTTT
d_call: TRBD1
v_call: TRBV20-1
j_call: TRBJ1-1
clone_size: .

cdr3_aa: CATSDSSLAGYTDTQYF
cdr3_nt: TGTGCCACCAGTGATTCTTCACTAGCGGGGTACACAGATACGCAGTATTTT
d_call: TRBD2
v_call: TRBV24-1
j_call: TRBJ2-3
clone_size: .

cdr3_aa: CASSLDADTQYF
cdr3_nt: TGTGCCAGCAGCTTGGATGCAGATACGCAGTATTTT
d_call: .
v_call: TRBV11-3
j_call: TRBJ2-3
clone_size: few

cdr3_aa: CASSWDSGQGQPQHF
cdr3_nt: TGTGCCAGCAGCTGGGACTCGGGGCAAGGTCAGCCCCAGCATTTT
d_call: .
v_call: TRBV12-3/TRBV12-4
j_call: TRBJ1-5
clone_size: .

cdr3_aa: CASSLQGAAGNTIYF
cdr3_nt: TGTGCCAGCAGTTTACAGGGGGCCGCTGGAAACACCATATATTTT
d_call: TRBD1
v_call: TRBV6-5
j_call: TRBJ1-3
clone_size: .

cdr3_aa: CSAPRDDYEQYF
cdr3_nt: TGCAGTGCTCCCCGCGACGACTACGAGCAGTACTTC
d_call: .
v_call: TRBV20-1
j_call: TRBJ2-7
clone_size: .

cdr3_aa: CASSFQAGGTDTQYF
cdr3_nt: TGTGCCAGCAGCTTCCAAGCGGGAGGCACAGATACGCAGTATTTT
d_call: TRBD2
v_call: TRBV7-3
j_call: TRBJ2-3
clone_size: few

cdr3_aa: CASSPGQGLYGYTF
cdr3_nt: TGTGCCAGTAGTCCGGGACAGGGCCTCTATGGCTACACCTTC
d_call: TRBD1
v_call: TRBV19
j_call: TRBJ1-2
clone_size: .

cdr3_aa: CSACRDGTSGYTF
cdr3_nt: TGCAGTGCTTGTCGGGACGGCACCTCGGGCTACACCTTC
d_call: .
v_call: TRBV20-1
j_call: TRBJ1-2
clone_size: few

cdr3_aa: CASSSINSWAYGYTF
cdr3_nt: TGTGCCAGCAGCTCGATAAACTCGTGGGCCTATGGCTACACCTTC
d_call: .
v_call: TRBV5-8
j_call: TRBJ1-2
clone_size: .

cdr3_aa: CASSSTKRQGGTEAFF
cdr3_nt: TGTGCCAGCAGCTCAACTAAGCGTCAGGGAGGGACTGAAGCTTTCTTT
d_call: .
v_call: TRBV21-1
j_call: TRBJ1-1
clone_size: .

cdr3_aa: CASSLGGTTSYNEQFF
cdr3_nt: TGTGCCAGCAGCTTAGGAGGGACTACCTCCTACAATGAGCAGTTCTTC
d_call: TRBD2
v_call: TRBV7-2
j_call: TRBJ2-1
clone_size: .

cdr3_aa: CASSAGQVEGEQYF
cdr3_nt: TGTGCCAGCAGCGCTGGACAGGTGGAAGGGGAGCAGTACTTC
d_call: TRBD1
v_call: TRBV7-9
j_call: TRBJ2-7
clone_size: .

cdr3_aa: CASSPSGTVYGYTF
cdr3_nt: TGTGCCAGCAGTCCCTCCGGGACGGTGTATGGCTACACCTTC
d_call: .
v_call: TRBV6-2/TRBV6-3
j_call: TRBJ1-2
clone_size: .